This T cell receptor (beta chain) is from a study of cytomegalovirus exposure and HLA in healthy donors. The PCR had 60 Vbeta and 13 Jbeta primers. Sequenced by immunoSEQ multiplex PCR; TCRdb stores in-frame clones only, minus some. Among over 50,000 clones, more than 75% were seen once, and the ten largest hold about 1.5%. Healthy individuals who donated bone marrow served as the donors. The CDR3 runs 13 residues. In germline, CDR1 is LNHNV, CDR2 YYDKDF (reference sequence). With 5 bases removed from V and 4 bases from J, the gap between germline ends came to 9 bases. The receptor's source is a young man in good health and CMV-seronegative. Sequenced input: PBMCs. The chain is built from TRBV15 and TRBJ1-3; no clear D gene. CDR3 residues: CATSLMRGNTIYF. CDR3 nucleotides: TGTGCCACCAGCCTTATGCGGGGAAACACCATATATTTT.